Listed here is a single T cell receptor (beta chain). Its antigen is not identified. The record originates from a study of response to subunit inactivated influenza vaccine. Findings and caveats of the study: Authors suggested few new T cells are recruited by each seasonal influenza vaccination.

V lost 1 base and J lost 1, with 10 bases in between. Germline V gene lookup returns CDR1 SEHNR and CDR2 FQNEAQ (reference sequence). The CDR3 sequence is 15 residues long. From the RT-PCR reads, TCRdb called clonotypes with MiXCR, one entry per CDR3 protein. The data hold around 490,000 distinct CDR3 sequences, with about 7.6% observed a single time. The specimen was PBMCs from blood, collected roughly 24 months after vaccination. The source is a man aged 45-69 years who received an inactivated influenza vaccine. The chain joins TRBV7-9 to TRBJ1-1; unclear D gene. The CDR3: CASSLDVGKNTEAFF. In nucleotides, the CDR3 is TGTGCCAGCAGCTTAGATGTAGGAAAGAACACTGAAGCTTTCTTT. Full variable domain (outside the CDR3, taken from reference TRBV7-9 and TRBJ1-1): DTGVSQNPRHKITKRGQNVTFRCDPISEHNRLYWYRQTLGQGPEFLTYFQNEAQLEKSRLLSDRFSAERPKGSFSTLEIQRTEQGDSAMYLCASSLDVGKNTEAFFGQGTRLTVV.